This TCR beta chain was recorded in a study of blood T cell repertoires in COVID-19 (TCRdb year 2020). General notes on the study: Samples from collaborators originated in the United States, Italy and Spain and spanned both the acute and convalescent phases of COVID-19. Sample metadata almost always included a de-identified subject ID, COVID-19 status, age in years and sex. Where available, HLA class I and class II types were taken from metadata supplied by the sample provider and were not determined by assay-based typing. Subjects who had been exposed to COVID-19, were actively infected with it, or had recovered from it provided the deeply sampled blood TCRbeta repertoires that made up the dataset. Samples came from the ongoing ImmuneRACE study (first 160 participants) plus 1,254 subjects from 6 global collaborators. The repertoires were made available in a free public database intended to serve as a resource for research on the immune response to SARS-CoV-2. The prospective study material was composed of cDNA or gDNA derived from T cells, B-cell-depleted T cells, or PBMCs. Overall results and qualifications from the work: The quantity of clinical and demographic metadata differed by source and by participant and was supplied without curation.

At one collaborating source in Seattle, patients were enrolled during active infection and were followed longitudinally through the course of disease. The collaborating institutions used their own protocols to collect whole blood in K2EDTA tubes. For TCRbeta analysis, collaborator samples were shipped as frozen whole blood, as isolated PBMCs, or as DNA extracted from either sample type. This clone was observed a handful of times. It lacks a known antigen. The input lacks base qualities; no much larger clone sits a single base away. The germline V gene encodes CDR1 LNHDA and CDR2 SQIVND (reference sequence). Between the V and J ends, shortened by 1 base and 5 bases respectively, the junction contains 11 bases. The CDR3 runs 14 amino acids, cysteine and phenylalanine included. The CDR3 DNA has 42 bases and is translated from base 1. TCRbeta CDR3 regions were amplified from genomic DNA by means of the immunoSEQ Assay, a bias-controlled multiplex PCR. In the authors' own workflow: Within the assay, amplification of reference gene primers was used to estimate how many nucleated cells each sample contained. To quantify the absolute abundance of each unique TCRbeta CDR3 rearrangement, sequence reads were collapsed and filtered. Productive Simpson clonality was computed per sample as the square root of Simpson's diversity index over productive rearrangements. In its TCRdb copy, this immuneACCESS table keeps in-frame sequences only and misses some clones. Where compared with another copy, unresolved V genes explain less than half of these, and the others have no known cause. D and trimming were read from the DNA, whereas the V and J calls and clone size are those reported in that table. The sample yields under 250,000 clones; more than 80% were counted once. The ten biggest clones cover less than 3% of the sample.

This clonotype originated in a man between 25 and 39 years old with COVID-19, enrolled during active disease. This chain is built from TRBV19 and TRBJ1-2; the D gene assignment is ambiguous. Sequencing used peripheral blood. The DNA reads TGTGCCAGTAGTATAGCGGTCGCAACTTATGGCTACACCTTC. The translation is CASSIAVATYGYTF. Full variable domain (CDR3 extended with the reference TRBV19 and TRBJ1-2 proteins): DGGITQSPKYLFRKEGQNVTLSCEQNLNHDAMYWYRQDPGQGLRLIYYSQIVNDFQKGDIAEGYSVSREKKESFPLTVTSAQKNPTAFYLCASSIAVATYGYTFGSGTRLTVV.